Presented here are 9 T cell receptor beta chains from one specimen sequenced in a study of T cell changes during pregnancy in multiple sclerosis. Only in-frame clones appear in the TCRdb table, and some are missing; sequencing was by immunoSEQ multiplex PCR. The sample shows about 130,000 clones, 96% of them seen only once. This sample comprised peripheral blood, obtained after pregnancy. These receptors were collected from a female donor with multiple sclerosis, enrolled in a pregnancy study.

This clone was seen only once. The chain is built from TRBV25-1 and TRBJ2-7, with a weak D call TRBD1 (6 bases). Per the germline V gene, CDR1 is MGHDK and CDR2 is SYGVNS. The CDR3 runs 16 residues. V lost 3 bases and J lost 3, with 18 bases in between. CDR3 nucleotides: TGTGCCAGCAGTGATGAAGACAGGATCGGAATCTACGAGCAGTACTTC. Its protein product is CASSDEDRIGIYEQYF.

This clone came up once. J is TRBJ1-5 and V is TRBV6-5; D gene ambiguous. The CDR3 loop spans 13 amino acids. Trimming removed 6 bases at V and 0 bases at J, with 6 bases between. Germline loops: CDR1 MNHEY, CDR2 SVGAGI. This CDR3 reads CASSYYSNQPQHF. CDR3 in DNA: TGTGCCAGCAGCTATTATAGCAATCAGCCCCAGCATTTT.

V gene TRBV28 combines with J gene TRBJ2-7; the match to TRBD2 covers 10 bases. Germline values: CDR1 MDHEN, CDR2 SYDVKM. The CDR3 is made up of 14 amino acids. V lost 5 bases and J lost 9; bases outside the gene matches: 10. The CDR3, as DNA: TGTGCCAGCAGTATCCGAGCGGGAGGGGGGAGGCAGTACTTC. Protein sequence: CASSIRAGGGRQYF.

This chain links TRBV4-2 with TRBJ2-2, with D maybe TRBD1 (7 bases). This CDR3 has 14 residues. Germline V lookup: CDR1 LGHNA, CDR2 YNFKEQ. Trimming pared 1 base from V and 7 bases from J, leaving 10 bases between. This CDR3 reads CASSQGQGGGELFF. DNA for the CDR3: TGTGCCAGCAGCCAAGGACAGGGAGGCGGGGAGCTGTTTTTT.

The CDR3 loop is CASSQVGDTTYEQYF. The DNA for the CDR3 is TGTGCCAGCAGCCAAGTAGGGGACACGACCTACGAGCAGTACTTC. The chain couples TRBV14 to TRBJ2-7; D is possibly TRBD1 (6 bases). CDR3 size: 15 residues. Deletions cut 1 base from V and 2 bases from J, with 12 bases between. The V gene's germline CDR1 is SGHDN and CDR2 FVKESK.

V gene TRBV27 combines with J gene TRBJ2-7; tentatively, D is TRBD1 (6 bases). The V and J ends lost 2 bases and 5 bases respectively, with 13 bases between them. This CDR3 contains 14 residues. Germline assignment: CDR1 MNHEY and CDR2 SMNVEV (reference sequence). The CDR3 DNA is TGTGCCAGCAGTTTAGCGCAGGGGTTCCACGAGCAGTACTTC. This codes for CASSLAQGFHEQYF.

The chain recombines TRBV6-6 with TRBJ2-2; 8 bases are shared with TRBD1. V was pared by 5 bases and J by 6 bases, with 5 bases of the junction left unmatched. The V gene's germline CDR1 is MNHNY and CDR2 SVGAGI (reference sequence). The CDR3 has 14 residues. CDR3 region: CASSVDRGAGELFF. In DNA, the CDR3 is TGTGCCAGCAGTGTCGACAGGGGCGCCGGGGAGCTGTTTTTT.

This sequence joins TRBV5-1 and TRBJ2-7; TRBD2 aligns across 12 bases. Per the germline V gene, CDR1 is SGHRS and CDR2 is YFSETQ. V gave up 2 bases and J gave up 6 bases; unmatched junction bases: 6. The CDR3 sequence is 15 residues long. The CDR3 bases are TGCGCCAGCAGCTTACTAGCGGGAGGACGGGGCGAGCAGTACTTC. Amino acids: CASSLLAGGRGEQYF.

The V gene is TRBV18, the J gene TRBJ2-3, with D possibly matching TRBD2 (6 bases). This CDR3 has 13 residues. V was clipped by 3 bases and J by 4 bases, with 8 bases between them. From germline, CDR1 is KGHSH and CDR2 LQKENI. DNA for the CDR3: TGTGCCAGCTCACCCGGGAGCGCAGATACGCAGTATTTT. Translated: CASSPGSADTQYF.